This TCR beta chain derives from a study of CD8 T cells in ankylosing spondylitis. Study outcomes and limitations: Previously reported in reactive arthritis synovial fluid and blood were some of the motif variants. Ankylosing spondylitis blood seemed to carry a telltale TCR beta motif made of eight highly homologous variants. It was reported that disease-linked clones were significantly enriched in matched ankylosing spondylitis synovial fluid.

The CDR3 loop spans 15 amino acids. Trimming pared 4 bases from V and 7 bases from J, leaving 17 bases between. Molecular-barcoded quantitative 5'-RACE produced these TCR beta libraries. TCRdb passed the 5' RACE reads through MiXCR, listing each CDR3 protein once. The sample lists some 200,000 distinct CDR3 sequences; 7.3% were seen once. This clonotype was recorded at least ten times. The antigen is undetermined. This receptor was identified in a male donor with ankylosing spondylitis. The chain employs TRBV12-3 or TRBV12-4 and TRBJ1-5, with a possible D match to TRBD1 (6 bases). Sample: blood, either unsorted or a sorted T cell fraction (not recorded which). As DNA, the CDR3 is TGTGCCAGCAGTTCCGGCACAGGGCCTGGACAGCCCCAGCATTTT. It is translated as CASSSGTGPGQPQHF.